Here is one T cell receptor beta chain with its context. Clones were read by immunoSEQ multiplex PCR, and TCRdb kept only the in-frame ones, dropping some. The sample contains 45,000 to 55,000 clones, 85% to 90% of which appear only once. These data belong to a study of T cell changes during pregnancy in multiple sclerosis. The receptor's source is a female donor in good health, enrolled as a control in a pregnancy study. Sample: peripheral blood, taken in the first trimester of pregnancy.

CDR3 protein: CASSFGTALTEAFF. In DNA, the CDR3 is TGTGCCAGCAGCTTCGGGACAGCCCTCACTGAAGCTTTCTTT. V is TRBV28 and J is TRBJ1-1; 7 bases fit TRBD1. J lost 4 bases, V lost 6 bases, and 8 bases had no gene match. The germline V gene encodes CDR1 MDHEN and CDR2 SYDVKM. The CDR3 is made up of 14 amino acids.